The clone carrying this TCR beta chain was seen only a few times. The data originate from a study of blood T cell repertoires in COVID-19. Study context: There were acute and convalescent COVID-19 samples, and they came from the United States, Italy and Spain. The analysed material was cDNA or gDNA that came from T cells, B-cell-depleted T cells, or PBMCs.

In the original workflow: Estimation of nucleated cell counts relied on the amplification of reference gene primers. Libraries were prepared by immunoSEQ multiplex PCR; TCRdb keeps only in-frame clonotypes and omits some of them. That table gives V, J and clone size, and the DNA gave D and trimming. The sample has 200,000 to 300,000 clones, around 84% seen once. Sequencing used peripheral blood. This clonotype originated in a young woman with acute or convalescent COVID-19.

The CDR3 coding sequence is TGCGCCAGCAGCCAACTAGCGCTCCCTTCCTACGAGCAGTACTTC. Protein product: CASSQLALPSYEQYF. V usage is TRBV4-1 and J usage is TRBJ2-7; D is possibly TRBD2 (6 bases). V dropped 2 bases and J dropped 1 base, with 12 bases sitting between them. Per germline, CDR1 MGHRA and CDR2 YSYEKL. CDR3 size: 15 residues.